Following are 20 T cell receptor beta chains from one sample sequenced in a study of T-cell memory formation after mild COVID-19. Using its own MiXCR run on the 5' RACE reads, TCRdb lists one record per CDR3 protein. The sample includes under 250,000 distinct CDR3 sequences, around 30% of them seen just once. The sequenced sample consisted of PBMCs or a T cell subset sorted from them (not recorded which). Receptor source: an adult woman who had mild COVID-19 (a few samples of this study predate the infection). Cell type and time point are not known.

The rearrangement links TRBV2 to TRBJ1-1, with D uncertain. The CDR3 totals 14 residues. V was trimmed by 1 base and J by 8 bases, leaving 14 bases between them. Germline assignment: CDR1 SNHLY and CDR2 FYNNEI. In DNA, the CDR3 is TGTGCCAGCAGTGAAGACACCAGCGACGACGAAGCTTTCTTT. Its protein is CASSEDTSDDEAFF.

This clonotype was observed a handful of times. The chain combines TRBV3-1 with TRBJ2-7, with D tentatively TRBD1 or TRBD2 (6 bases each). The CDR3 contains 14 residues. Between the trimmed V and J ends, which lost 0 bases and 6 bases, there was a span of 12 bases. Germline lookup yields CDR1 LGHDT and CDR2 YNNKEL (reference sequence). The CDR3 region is CASSQDEGGFEQYF. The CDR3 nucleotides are TGTGCCAGCAGCCAAGATGAGGGGGGATTCGAGCAGTACTTC.

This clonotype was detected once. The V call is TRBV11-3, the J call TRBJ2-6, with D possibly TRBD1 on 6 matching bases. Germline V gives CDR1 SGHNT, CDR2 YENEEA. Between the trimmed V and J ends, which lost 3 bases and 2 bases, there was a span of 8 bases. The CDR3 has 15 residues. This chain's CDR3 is CASSFRGPGANVLTF. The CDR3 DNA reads TGTGCCAGCAGCTTCAGGGGACCTGGGGCCAACGTCCTGACTTTC.

CDR3 DNA sequence: TGTGCCAGCAGTGAATATATGACGTATGGAAGTGGCTACACCTTC. As protein: CASSEYMTYGSGYTF. This chain uses TRBV25-1 with TRBJ1-2; D is unclear. V shed 0 bases and J shed 7 bases, with 15 bases lying between them. The V gene's germline CDR1 is MGHDK and CDR2 SYGVNS. The CDR3 is made up of 15 amino acids.

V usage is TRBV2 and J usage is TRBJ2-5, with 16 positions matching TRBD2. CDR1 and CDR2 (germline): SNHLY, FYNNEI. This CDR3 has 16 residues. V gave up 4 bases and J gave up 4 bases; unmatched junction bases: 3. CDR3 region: CASSAGTSGRGETQYF. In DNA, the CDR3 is TGTGCCAGCAGTGCCGGGACTAGCGGGAGGGGAGAGACCCAGTACTTC. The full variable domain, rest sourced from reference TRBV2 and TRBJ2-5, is EPEVTQTPSHQVTQMGQEVILRCVPISNHLYFYWYRQILGQKVEFLVSFYNNEISEKSEIFDDQFSVERPDGSNFTLKIRSTKLEDSAMYFCASSAGTSGRGETQYFGPGTRLLVL.

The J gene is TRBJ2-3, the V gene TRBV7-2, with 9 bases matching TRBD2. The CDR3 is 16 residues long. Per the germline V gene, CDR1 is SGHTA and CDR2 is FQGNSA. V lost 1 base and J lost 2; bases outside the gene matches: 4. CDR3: CASSLDLAGFTDTQYF. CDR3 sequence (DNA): TGTGCCAGCAGCTTAGACCTAGCGGGGTTCACAGATACGCAGTATTTT.

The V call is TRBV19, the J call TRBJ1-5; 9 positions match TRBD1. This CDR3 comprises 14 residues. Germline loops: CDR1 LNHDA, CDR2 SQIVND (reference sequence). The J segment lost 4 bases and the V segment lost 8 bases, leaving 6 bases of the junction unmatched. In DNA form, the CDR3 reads TGTGCCAGTCGACTTGACAGGGGGAATCAGCCCCAGCATTTT. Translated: CASRLDRGNQPQHF.

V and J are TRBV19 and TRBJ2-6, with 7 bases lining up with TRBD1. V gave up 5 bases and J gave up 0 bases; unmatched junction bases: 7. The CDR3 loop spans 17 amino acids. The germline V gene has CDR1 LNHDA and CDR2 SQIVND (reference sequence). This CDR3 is CASSPGRGYSGANVLTF. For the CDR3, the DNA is TGTGCCAGTAGTCCTGGCAGGGGGTACTCTGGGGCCAACGTCCTGACTTTC. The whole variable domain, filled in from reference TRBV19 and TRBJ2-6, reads DGGITQSPKYLFRKEGQNVTLSCEQNLNHDAMYWYRQDPGQGLRLIYYSQIVNDFQKGDIAEGYSVSREKKESFPLTVTSAQKNPTAFYLCASSPGRGYSGANVLTFGAGSRLTVL.

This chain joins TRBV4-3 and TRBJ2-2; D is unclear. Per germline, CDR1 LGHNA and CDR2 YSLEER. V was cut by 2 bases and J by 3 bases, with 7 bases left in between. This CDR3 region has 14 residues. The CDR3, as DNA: TGCGCCAGCAGCCAAAGGGTTTACACCGGGGAGCTGTTTTTT. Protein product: CASSQRVYTGELFF.

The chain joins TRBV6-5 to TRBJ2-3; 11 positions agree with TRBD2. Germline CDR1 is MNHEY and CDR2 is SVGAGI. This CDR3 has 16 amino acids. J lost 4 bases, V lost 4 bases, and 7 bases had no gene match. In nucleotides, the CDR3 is TGTGCCAGCAGTTTGATAGCGGGAGGGCCTCCAGATACGCAGTATTTT. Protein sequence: CASSLIAGGPPDTQYF.

DNA for the CDR3: TGCAGCGTGCTGGAGGGTGGGCAGACCCAGTACTTC. Residues: CSVLEGGQTQYF. This chain connects TRBV29-1 to TRBJ2-5; TRBD2 might be the D (6 bases). This CDR3 has 12 residues. Germline values: CDR1 SQVTM, CDR2 ANQGSEA. V dropped 6 bases and J dropped 6 bases, with 14 bases sitting between them.

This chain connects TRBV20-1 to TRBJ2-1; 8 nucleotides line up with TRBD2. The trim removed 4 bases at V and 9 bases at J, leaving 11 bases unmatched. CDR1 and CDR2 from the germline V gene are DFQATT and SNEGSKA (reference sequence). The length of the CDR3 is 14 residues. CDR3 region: CSAIISGTAGEQFF. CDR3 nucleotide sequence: TGCAGTGCTATCATTAGCGGGACCGCTGGTGAGCAGTTCTTC.

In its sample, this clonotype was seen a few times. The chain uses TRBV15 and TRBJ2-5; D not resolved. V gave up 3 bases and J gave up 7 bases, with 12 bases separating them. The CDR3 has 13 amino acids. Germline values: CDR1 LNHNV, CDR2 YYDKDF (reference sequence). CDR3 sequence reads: CATSSRESGTQYF. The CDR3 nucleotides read TGTGCCACCAGCAGTAGAGAGTCGGGGACCCAGTACTTC.

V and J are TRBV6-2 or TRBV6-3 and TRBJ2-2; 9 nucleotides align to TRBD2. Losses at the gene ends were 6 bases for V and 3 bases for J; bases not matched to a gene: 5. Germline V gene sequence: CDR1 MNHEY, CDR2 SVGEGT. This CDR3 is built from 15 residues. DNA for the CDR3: TGTGCCAGCAGGATAGCGGGAGTCGACACCGGGGAGCTGTTTTTT. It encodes CASRIAGVDTGELFF.

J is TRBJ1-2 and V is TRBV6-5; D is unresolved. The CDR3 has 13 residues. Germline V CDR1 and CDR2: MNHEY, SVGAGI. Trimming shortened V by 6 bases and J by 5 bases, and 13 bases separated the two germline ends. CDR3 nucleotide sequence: TGTGCCAGCAGCTCCGCGGTCGGGTATGGCTACACCTTC. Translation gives CASSSAVGYGYTF.

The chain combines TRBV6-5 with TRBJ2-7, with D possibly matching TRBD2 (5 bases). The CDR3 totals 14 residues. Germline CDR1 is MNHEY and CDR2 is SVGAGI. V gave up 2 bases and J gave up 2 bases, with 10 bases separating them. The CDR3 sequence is CASSYQLGAYEQYF. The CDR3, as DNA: TGTGCCAGCAGTTACCAACTCGGGGCCTACGAGCAGTACTTC.

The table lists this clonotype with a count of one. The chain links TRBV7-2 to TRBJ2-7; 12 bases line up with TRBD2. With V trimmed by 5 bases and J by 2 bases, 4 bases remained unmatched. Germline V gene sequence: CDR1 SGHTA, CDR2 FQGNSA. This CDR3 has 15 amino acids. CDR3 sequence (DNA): TGTGCCAGCAGCGTCCCTAGCGGGGGGGCCTACGAGCAGTACTTC. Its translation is CASSVPSGGAYEQYF.

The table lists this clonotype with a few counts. The CDR3 loop reads CASSFEGGYTDTQYF. DNA of the CDR3: TGTGCCAGCAGTTTTGAGGGAGGTTACACAGATACGCAGTATTTT. The V gene is TRBV12-3 or TRBV12-4, the J gene TRBJ2-3; TRBD2 is a possible D gene (6 bases). CDR3 length equals 15 residues. V shed 3 bases and J shed 2 bases, with 12 bases lying between them.

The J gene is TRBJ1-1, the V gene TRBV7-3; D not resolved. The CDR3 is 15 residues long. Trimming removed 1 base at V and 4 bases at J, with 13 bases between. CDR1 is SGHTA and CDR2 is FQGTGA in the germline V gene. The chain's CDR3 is CASSLMGPLGTEAFF. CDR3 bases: TGTGCCAGCAGCTTAATGGGCCCACTGGGCACTGAAGCTTTCTTT.

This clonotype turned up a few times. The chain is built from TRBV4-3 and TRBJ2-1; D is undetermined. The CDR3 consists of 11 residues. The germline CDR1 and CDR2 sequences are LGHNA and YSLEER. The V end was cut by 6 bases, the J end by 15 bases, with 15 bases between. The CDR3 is CASRLGEVRFF. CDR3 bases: TGCGCCAGCAGACTCGGCGAGGTCCGGTTCTTC.